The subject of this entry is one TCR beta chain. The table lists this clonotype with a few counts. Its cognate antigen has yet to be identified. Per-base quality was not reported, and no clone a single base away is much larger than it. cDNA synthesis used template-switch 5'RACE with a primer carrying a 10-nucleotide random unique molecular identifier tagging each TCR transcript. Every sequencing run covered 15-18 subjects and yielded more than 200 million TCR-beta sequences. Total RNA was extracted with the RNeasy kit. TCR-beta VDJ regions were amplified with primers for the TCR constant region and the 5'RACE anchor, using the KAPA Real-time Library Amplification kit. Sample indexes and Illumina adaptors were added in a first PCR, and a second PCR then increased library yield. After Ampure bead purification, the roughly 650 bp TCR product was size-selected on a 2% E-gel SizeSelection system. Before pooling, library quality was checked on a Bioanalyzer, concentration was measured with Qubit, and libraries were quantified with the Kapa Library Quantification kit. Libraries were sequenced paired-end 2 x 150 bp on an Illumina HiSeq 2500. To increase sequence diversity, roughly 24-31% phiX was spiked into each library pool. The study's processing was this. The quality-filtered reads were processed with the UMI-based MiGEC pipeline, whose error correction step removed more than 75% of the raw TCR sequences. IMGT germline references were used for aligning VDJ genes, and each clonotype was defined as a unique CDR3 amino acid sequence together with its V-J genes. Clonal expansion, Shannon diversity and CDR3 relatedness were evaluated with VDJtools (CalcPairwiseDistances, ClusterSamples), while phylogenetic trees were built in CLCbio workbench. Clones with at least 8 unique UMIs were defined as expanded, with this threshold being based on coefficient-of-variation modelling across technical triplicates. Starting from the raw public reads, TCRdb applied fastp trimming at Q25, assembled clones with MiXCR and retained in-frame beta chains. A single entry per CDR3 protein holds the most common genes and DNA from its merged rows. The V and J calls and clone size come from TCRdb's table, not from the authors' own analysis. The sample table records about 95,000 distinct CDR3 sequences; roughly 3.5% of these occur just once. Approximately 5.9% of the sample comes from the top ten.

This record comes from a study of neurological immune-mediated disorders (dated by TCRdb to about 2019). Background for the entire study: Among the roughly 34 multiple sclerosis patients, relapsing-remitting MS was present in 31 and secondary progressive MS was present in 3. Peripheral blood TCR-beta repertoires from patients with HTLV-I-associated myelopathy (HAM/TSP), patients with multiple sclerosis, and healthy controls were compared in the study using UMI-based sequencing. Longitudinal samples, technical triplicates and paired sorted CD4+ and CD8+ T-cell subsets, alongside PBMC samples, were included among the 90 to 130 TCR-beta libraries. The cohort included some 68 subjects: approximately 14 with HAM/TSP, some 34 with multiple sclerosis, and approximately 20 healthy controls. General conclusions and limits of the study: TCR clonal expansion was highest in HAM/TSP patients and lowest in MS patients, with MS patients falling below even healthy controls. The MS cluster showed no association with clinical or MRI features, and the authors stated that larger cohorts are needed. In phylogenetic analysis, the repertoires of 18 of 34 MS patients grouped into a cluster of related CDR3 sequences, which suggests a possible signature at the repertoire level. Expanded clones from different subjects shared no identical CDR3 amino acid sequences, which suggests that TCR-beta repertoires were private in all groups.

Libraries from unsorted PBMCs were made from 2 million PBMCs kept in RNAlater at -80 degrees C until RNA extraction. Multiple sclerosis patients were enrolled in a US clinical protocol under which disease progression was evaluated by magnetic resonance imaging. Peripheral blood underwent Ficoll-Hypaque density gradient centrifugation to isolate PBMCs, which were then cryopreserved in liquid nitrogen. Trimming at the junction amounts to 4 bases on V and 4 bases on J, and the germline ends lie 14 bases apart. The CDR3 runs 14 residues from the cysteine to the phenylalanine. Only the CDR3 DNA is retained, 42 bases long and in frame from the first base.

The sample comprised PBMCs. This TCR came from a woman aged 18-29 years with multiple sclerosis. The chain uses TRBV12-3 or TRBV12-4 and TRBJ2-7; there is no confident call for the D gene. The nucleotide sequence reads TGTGCCAGCAGTTCCATGACCCCGGAGTACGAGCAGTACTTC. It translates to CASSSMTPEYEQYF.